This entry lists 18 T cell receptor beta chains sequenced from one sample in a study of response to subunit inactivated influenza vaccine. TCRdb ran MiXCR on the RT-PCR reads and lists one entry per CDR3 protein. Of about 620,000 distinct CDR3 sequences listed, about 10% are singletons. These data were also reused for a study on T cells expressing NK-cell markers. From that paper: The authors made TCR beta cDNA libraries by 5'RACE template switching. This switching added a universal primer site and UMIs.

The source was PBMCs from blood, collected on the day of vaccination. These receptors were taken from a man over 45 who received an inactivated influenza vaccine.

This clonotype was found a few times. This chain connects TRBV5-6 to TRBJ2-7, with D tentatively TRBD1 (6 bases). From germline, CDR1 is SGHDT and CDR2 YYEEEE. This CDR3 contains 14 residues. Trimming took off 3 bases at V and 12 bases at J, with 22 bases between the two ends. This CDR3 reads CASSYYTGHLNAYF. As DNA, the CDR3 is TGTGCCAGCAGCTATTACACGGGACACCTTAATGCGTACTTC.

The chain couples TRBV6-6 to TRBJ2-1, with TRBD1 matching over 8 bases. Germline V gene lookup returns CDR1 MNHNY and CDR2 SVGAGI (reference sequence). The CDR3 is 11 residues long. Trimming removed 2 bases from V and 16 bases from J; junction bases left unmatched: 4. The CDR3 DNA sequence: TGTGCCAGCAGTTACGGACAGGGACGATTCTTC. Its protein product is CASSYGQGRFF.

This clonotype was seen only a few times. The rearrangement links TRBV19 to TRBJ2-1; D possibly matches TRBD1 or TRBD2 (6 bases each). The CDR3 length is 15 residues. Trimming left V 1 base short and J 3 bases short, with 10 bases between. The germline V gene encodes CDR1 LNHDA and CDR2 SQIVND (reference sequence). The CDR3 DNA is TGTGCCAGTAGTATAGGCGGAGGGGGCTACAATGAGCAGTTCTTC. This gives the protein CASSIGGGGYNEQFF. Drawing the rest from reference TRBV19 and TRBJ2-1, the complete variable domain is DGGITQSPKYLFRKEGQNVTLSCEQNLNHDAMYWYRQDPGQGLRLIYYSQIVNDFQKGDIAEGYSVSREKKESFPLTVTSAQKNPTAFYLCASSIGGGGYNEQFFGPGTRLTVL.

This clonotype has a handful of counts. The chain employs TRBV12-5 and TRBJ2-7; TRBD1 agrees at 8 bases. Unmatched junction bases numbered 9, after V lost 1 base and J lost 1 base. The CDR3 covers 17 residues. CDR1 and CDR2 (germline): LGHNT, FRNRAP. The CDR3 DNA follows: TGTGCTAGTGGTTTGGCCAACGATGGGGACAGGTCCTACGAGCAGTACTTC. Translating gives CASGLANDGDRSYEQYF.

This clonotype appeared a few times. The chain combines TRBV28 with TRBJ1-5; D not resolved. Germline values: CDR1 MDHEN, CDR2 SYDVKM. The CDR3 length is 12 residues. With 8 bases removed from V and 0 bases from J, the gap between germline ends came to 5 bases. The DNA for the CDR3 is TGTGCCAGCTTCTATAGCAATCAGCCCCAGCATTTT. Amino acid sequence: CASFYSNQPQHF.

This chain uses TRBV20-1 with TRBJ2-2; D unresolved. Germline values: CDR1 DFQATT, CDR2 SNEGSKA (reference sequence). Trimming took 1 base from V and 7 from J, leaving 13 bases between them. This CDR3 comprises 14 residues. CDR3 sequence reads: CSARADMRGGELFF. CDR3 DNA sequence: TGCAGTGCTAGAGCCGACATGCGCGGCGGGGAGCTGTTTTTT.

The chain couples TRBV5-1 to TRBJ2-1; D gene unclear. Trimming removed 2 bases from V and 6 bases from J, with 9 bases in between. The CDR3 contains 13 residues. CDR1 is SGHRS, CDR2 YFSETQ, per germline. The CDR3 reads CASSFDPGNEQFF. The CDR3 DNA is TGCGCCAGCAGCTTCGACCCGGGCAATGAGCAGTTCTTC.

This clonotype was seen more than once but under ten times. The chain recombines TRBV28 with TRBJ1-4, with TRBD1 identical over 7 bases. V lost 5 bases to trimming and J lost 6 bases; unmatched junction nucleotides: 12. Germline V CDR1 and CDR2: MDHEN, SYDVKM. The CDR3 runs 16 residues. CDR3 sequence reads: CASSPPRRTGDEKLFF. For the CDR3, the DNA is TGTGCCAGCAGTCCACCCCGGAGGACAGGAGATGAAAAACTGTTTTTT.

There are many counts of this clonotype. This chain connects TRBV5-1 to TRBJ2-1; D may be TRBD1 (5 bases). The germline V and J ends were trimmed by 4 bases and 10 bases, with 18 bases remaining between them. Looked up from germline, CDR1 is SGHRS and CDR2 is YFSETQ. This CDR3 is built from 14 residues. DNA for the CDR3: TGCGCCAGCAGCCCCACAGGAACACTTTGGGAGCAGTTCTTC. Protein sequence: CASSPTGTLWEQFF.

The rearrangement uses TRBV20-1 and TRBJ2-1; TRBD1 aligns across 7 bases. This CDR3 comprises 13 residues. J was trimmed by 5 bases and V by 3 bases; bases with no gene match: 4. Germline CDR1 is DFQATT and CDR2 is SNEGSKA (reference sequence). The CDR3 here is CSARGDRNNEQFF. CDR3 nucleotides: TGCAGTGCTAGGGGGGACAGAAACAATGAGCAGTTCTTC.

The V and J genes are TRBV4-3 and TRBJ2-1, with 14 bases aligning to TRBD2. In germline, CDR1 is LGHNA, CDR2 YSLEER. The CDR3 is made up of 17 amino acids. The V and J ends lost 4 bases and 9 bases, in that order; junction bases with no gene match: 11. CDR3 in amino acids: CASSPGLAGGREGEQFF. The CDR3 DNA sequence: TGCGCCAGCAGCCCCGGACTAGCGGGAGGAAGAGAAGGTGAGCAGTTCTTC.

This chain links TRBV11-1 with TRBJ2-4; possible D gene TRBD1, 6 bases. Germline V CDR1 and CDR2: SGHAT, FQDESV (reference sequence). The CDR3 is made up of 19 amino acids. Between the trimmed V and J ends, which lost 5 bases and 3 bases, there was a span of 26 bases. CDR3 amino acids: CASSPAINSQGRVKNIQYF. The CDR3 nucleotides are TGTGCCAGCAGCCCGGCGATCAATTCACAGGGAAGGGTCAAAAACATTCAGTACTTC.

The rearrangement joins TRBV5-4 to TRBJ2-3; 10 bases line up with TRBD2. The junction had 7 bases not matched to a gene; V was cut back by 5 bases and J by 1 base. CDR3 length: 16 amino acids. From germline, CDR1 is SGHNT and CDR2 YYREEE (reference sequence). CDR3 nucleotides: TGTGCCAGCAGTGATGTCCTAGCGGGAGGCACAGATACGCAGTATTTT. Protein product: CASSDVLAGGTDTQYF.

The CDR3 DNA sequence: TGTGCCAGCAGTTATCTGGGACTAGCGGGAGGCGGACCCTACAATGAGCAGTTCTTC. It is translated as CASSYLGLAGGGPYNEQFF. V and J are TRBV6-5 and TRBJ2-1, with TRBD2 matching 15 bases. Germline V gives CDR1 MNHEY, CDR2 SVGAGI. The CDR3 has 19 residues. V lost 3 bases to trimming and J lost 2 bases; unmatched junction nucleotides: 8.

V gene TRBV18 combines with J gene TRBJ2-7; either TRBD1 or TRBD2 may fit D (5 bases each). Per germline, CDR1 KGHSH and CDR2 LQKENI. The CDR3 has 13 residues. V was cut by 3 bases and J by 5 bases, with 11 bases left in between. This chain's CDR3 is CASSPGAGNEQYF. The DNA for the CDR3 is TGTGCCAGCTCACCCGGGGCAGGGAACGAGCAGTACTTC. Based on the CDR3 plus reference TRBV18 and TRBJ2-7, the full variable domain is NAGVMQNPRHLVRRRGQEARLRCSPMKGHSHVYWYRQLPEEGLKFMVYLQKENIIDESGMPKERFSAEFPKEGPSILRIQQVVRGDSAAYFCASSPGAGNEQYFGPGTRLTVT.

This CDR3 is CASSLDQGVVSGYTF. DNA of the CDR3: TGCGCCAGCAGCTTGGACCAGGGGGTTGTGAGTGGCTACACCTTC. J is TRBJ1-2 and V is TRBV5-1; 7 bases align to TRBD1. Germline V lookup: CDR1 SGHRS, CDR2 YFSETQ. V lost 0 bases, J lost 7 bases, and 9 bases stayed unmatched. The CDR3 has 15 residues.

This clonotype was recorded a few times. The chain has TRBV5-1 and TRBJ1-1; a possible D gene is TRBD1 (5 bases). Germline CDR1 reads SGHRS; CDR2 reads YFSETQ. Trimming pared 7 bases from V and 7 bases from J, leaving 17 bases between. This CDR3 region has 13 residues. CDR3 amino acids: CASGAGDGGEAFF. The CDR3 nucleotides read TGCGCCAGCGGGGCGGGGGACGGTGGTGAAGCTTTCTTT. Combining the CDR3 with reference TRBV5-1 and TRBJ1-1 gives the whole variable domain KAGVTQTPRYLIKTRGQQVTLSCSPISGHRSVSWYQQTPGQGLQFLFEYFSETQRNKGNFPGRFSGRQFSNSRSEMNVSTLELGDSALYLCASGAGDGGEAFFGQGTRLTVV.

The chain couples TRBV2 to TRBJ2-7; TRBD1 matches at 8 bases. Trimming at V came to 7 bases and at J to 3 bases, leaving 11 bases not matched to a gene. Germline CDR1 is SNHLY and CDR2 is FYNNEI. The CDR3 contains 15 residues. The CDR3 sequence is CASNLQTGAIYEQYF. CDR3 DNA: TGTGCCAGCAACCTCCAGACAGGGGCGATCTACGAGCAGTACTTC.